This entry is about one TCR beta chain. Its antigen is unknown. The assay was immunoSEQ multiplex PCR, and TCRdb's table has in-frame clones only and misses some. Seen here are about 110,000 clones, 90% observed once, and the top ten hold 6.5% to 10%. This record comes from a study of T cell responses to AZD1222 COVID-19 vaccine. Unmatched junction bases numbered 2, after V lost 2 bases and J lost 2 bases. The germline V gene has CDR1 SQVTM and CDR2 ANQGSEA. This CDR3 contains 14 residues. Study findings and constraints: Baseline serostatus was positive in only a handful of AZD1222 recipients. Among spike-specific TCRs, nearly half reportedly target unmutated variant regions.

The starting material was peripheral blood, obtained 28 days after the second AZD1222 dose. The V and J genes are TRBV29-1 and TRBJ2-5; 10 positions agree with TRBD1. The sequence derives from an adult who received the AZD1222 COVID-19 vaccine. The CDR3 nucleotides are TGCAGCGTTGAACCGGGACAGGGGCAAGAGACCCAGTACTTC. Protein: CSVEPGQGQETQYF.